The present T cell receptor beta chain was sequenced within a study of shared clonotypes between healthy human individuals. Regarding this clone: What it binds is unknown.

Around 200 ng DNA, 30,000 or so T cell genomes, went into each sorted-subset replicate PCR. TCRdb's copy holds only in-frame clones and misses some; the assay was immunoSEQ multiplex PCR. The sample holds around 1.9 million clones; around 93% are singletons and the top ten take more than 1.5%. Overall study findings and caveats: Depth was large, yet rarefaction showed that sorted-subset sequencing was incomplete. Estimated richness was generally greater in naive than memory subsets.

Germline assignment: CDR1 MNHEY and CDR2 SMNVEV (reference sequence). Losses at the gene ends were 5 bases for V and 4 bases for J; bases not matched to a gene: 8. The CDR3 sequence is 14 residues long. Naive CD8 populations comprised CD45RO-negative cells positively selected for CCR7, excluding terminally differentiated effector memory CD45RA+ cells. There were no recent acute infections or vaccinations among the donors, who were healthy HIV-negative adults. Sequencing used naive CD8+ T cells from PBMCs. The TCR comes from a man between 18 and 35 years old in good health. Some clones in this sample may be carry-over from other donors' samples. The V and J genes are TRBV27 and TRBJ2-7, with TRBD1 matching 7 bases. CDR3 nucleotide sequence: TGTGCCAGCAGTGCGACAGGGCTTGTTTACGAGCAGTACTTC. This codes for CASSATGLVYEQYF.